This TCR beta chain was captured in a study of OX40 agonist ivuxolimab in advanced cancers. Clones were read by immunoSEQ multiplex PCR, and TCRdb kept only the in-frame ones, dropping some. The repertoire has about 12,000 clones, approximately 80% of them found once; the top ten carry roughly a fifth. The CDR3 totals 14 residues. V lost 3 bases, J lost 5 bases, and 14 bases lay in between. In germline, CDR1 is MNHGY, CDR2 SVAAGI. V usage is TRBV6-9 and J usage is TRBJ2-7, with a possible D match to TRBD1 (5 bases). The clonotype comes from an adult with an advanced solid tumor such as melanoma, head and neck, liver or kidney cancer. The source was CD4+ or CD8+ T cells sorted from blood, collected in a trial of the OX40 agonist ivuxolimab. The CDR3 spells CASSYSGHGDEQYF. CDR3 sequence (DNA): TGTGCCAGCAGTTACTCAGGGCATGGGGACGAGCAGTACTTC.